These T cell receptor beta chains were read from a single sample in a study of molecular identifiers for immune sequencing clone quantification. TCRdb reprocessed the PCR reads with MiXCR, giving one entry per CDR3 protein. The sample yields just under 650,000 distinct CDR3 sequences, just under 20% seen once. What was sequenced was naive CD8+ T cells from blood, with Jurkat cell RNA spiked in. The receptors here all came from a human donor in good health. Some libraries in this study had Jurkat cell RNA spiked in. CDR3s include the opening cysteine and the closing phenylalanine or tryptophan. The D gene is left open where the match is weak. Size is stated for part of the rows, as once, few or many counts, or as a class when the clone is expanded.

abundance	d_gene	v_gene	j_gene	CDR3aa	CDR3nt
.	TRBD2	TRBV7-8	TRBJ2-1	CASSIESGDNEQFF	TGTGCCAGCAGCATAGAAAGCGGGGACAATGAGCAGTTCTTC
many	.	TRBV28	TRBJ2-1	CASSLSSSYNEQFF	TGTGCCAGCAGCTTAAGCAGCTCCTACAATGAGCAGTTCTTC
many	.	TRBV19	TRBJ2-1	CASSIVTHNEQFF	TGTGCCAGTAGTATCGTTACACACAATGAGCAGTTCTTC
many	TRBD1	TRBV6-2/TRBV6-3	TRBJ1-5	CASRSGGWNQPQHF	TGTGCCAGCAGATCAGGGGGATGGAATCAGCCCCAGCATTTT
.	.	TRBV10-1	TRBJ2-3	CASPTDPAGADGTDTQYF	TGCGCCAGCCCGACAGACCCTGCGGGGGCTGACGGGACAGATACGCAGTATTTT
many	TRBD2	TRBV9	TRBJ2-5	CASSVGAGGPSETQYF	TGTGCCAGCAGCGTAGGAGCGGGGGGGCCTTCAGAGACCCAGTACTTC
many	.	TRBV6-1	TRBJ2-7	CASSEPPGSSYEQYF	TGTGCCAGCAGTGAACCCCCTGGGAGCTCCTACGAGCAGTACTTC
many	.	TRBV28	TRBJ2-3	CASSFSPLKGLRDTQYF	TGTGCCAGCAGTTTCTCCCCCCTCAAGGGGTTGAGGGATACGCAGTATTTT
many	TRBD2	TRBV7-2	TRBJ2-1	CASSLDWVSGASYNEQFF	TGTGCCAGCAGCTTAGATTGGGTTAGCGGGGCCTCCTACAATGAGCAGTTCTTC
many	TRBD1	TRBV28	TRBJ1-4	CASSSYQGAGSGEKLFF	TGTGCCAGCAGTTCATACCAGGGGGCTGGATCGGGCGAAAAACTGTTTTTT
many	.	TRBV20-1	TRBJ2-3	CSAGTDEDSYIADTQYF	TGCAGTGCGGGGACGGACGAGGACTCCTATATCGCAGATACGCAGTATTTT
many	.	TRBV7-9	TRBJ1-1	CASSLVGIDTEAFF	TGTGCCAGCAGCTTAGTGGGAATTGACACTGAAGCTTTCTTT
few	.	TRBV4-1	TRBJ1-1	CASSQAQVGTEAFF	TGCGCCAGCAGCCAAGCTCAGGTGGGCACTGAAGCTTTCTTT
many	TRBD2	TRBV9	TRBJ2-7	CASSVSGGEAEQYF	TGTGCCAGCAGCGTAAGCGGGGGGGAAGCCGAGCAGTACTTC
few	TRBD2	TRBV4-3	TRBJ2-7	CASSQDRVGRASHEQYF	TGCGCCAGCAGCCAAGATCGAGTCGGGAGGGCCTCACACGAGCAGTACTTC
.	TRBD2	TRBV30	TRBJ2-1	CACPPLAGLNNNEQFF	TGTGCCTGCCCCCCCTTAGCGGGACTGAACAACAATGAGCAGTTCTTC
.	TRBD2	TRBV6-6	TRBJ2-1	CASSQLASWQFF	TGTGCCAGCAGCCAACTAGCGAGTTGGCAGTTCTTC
few	.	TRBV6-2/TRBV6-3	TRBJ1-1	CASSFFKLLNTGAFF	TGTGCCAGCAGTTTTTTTAAACTGTTGAACACTGGAGCTTTCTTT
many	.	TRBV27	TRBJ1-5	CASSGDGSNQPQHF	TGTGCCAGCAGTGGGGATGGTAGCAATCAGCCCCAGCATTTT
.	.	TRBV5-6	TRBJ2-7	CANSVDSYEQYF	TGTGCCAACAGCGTCGACAGTTACGAGCAGTACTTC
many	.	TRBV4-3	TRBJ1-4	CASSQPRTGEKLFF	TGCGCCAGCAGCCAGCCTAGGACTGGGGAAAAACTGTTTTTT
.	.	TRBV23-1	TRBJ1-6	CASSPLLPTRIRGTPLHF	TGCGCCAGCAGTCCCCTCTTGCCTACACGGATCCGCGGTACACCCCTCCACTTT
.	.	TRBV6-2/TRBV6-3	TRBJ1-1	CASSYGPVNTEAFF	TGTGCCAGCAGTTACGGGCCGGTGAACACTGAAGCTTTCTTT
few	.	TRBV29-1	TRBJ2-2	CSVEVTGVTGELFF	TGCAGCGTTGAAGTCACGGGGGTTACCGGGGAGCTGTTTTTT
many	.	TRBV27	TRBJ1-1	CASSYGGGSTEAFF	TGTGCCAGCAGTTATGGGGGCGGGTCGACTGAAGCTTTCTTT
many	TRBD2	TRBV19	TRBJ2-7	CASSIASGAYEQYF	TGTGCCAGTAGTATAGCAAGCGGGGCCTACGAGCAGTACTTC
many	TRBD1	TRBV7-9	TRBJ2-7	CASSSNRDSSYEQYF	TGTGCCAGCAGCTCGAATAGGGACAGCTCCTACGAGCAGTACTTC
.	.	TRBV28	TRBJ2-6	CASSFEAFSGANVLTF	TGTGCCAGCAGTTTCGAGGCCTTCTCTGGGGCCAACGTCCTGACTTTC
.	TRBD1	TRBV15	TRBJ2-7	CATSSFRQGSRGEQYF	TGTGCCACCAGCAGTTTCCGACAGGGATCACGGGGAGAGCAGTACTTC
many	.	TRBV28	TRBJ2-7	CASSRGQNTYEQYF	TGTGCCAGCAGCCGGGGGCAGAACACCTACGAGCAGTACTTC
many	.	TRBV6-2/TRBV6-3	TRBJ2-7	CASREGNSYEQYF	TGTGCCAGCAGGGAAGGGAACTCCTACGAGCAGTACTTC
.	TRBD2	TRBV15	TRBJ2-5	CATSKGLAGEETQYF	TGTGCCACCAGCAAGGGACTAGCGGGGGAAGAGACCCAGTACTTC
many	TRBD2	TRBV24-1	TRBJ2-2	CATSPSGAASGELFF	TGTGCCACCAGTCCCAGCGGGGCCGCTTCGGGGGAGCTGTTTTTT
many	.	TRBV7-9	TRBJ2-7	CASSSSPRSYEQYF	TGTGCCAGCAGCTCCTCCCCCCGGTCCTACGAGCAGTACTTC
many	.	TRBV29-1	TRBJ2-7	CSVDSSPSSYEQYF	TGCAGCGTTGACTCTAGCCCGAGCTCCTACGAGCAGTACTTC
many	TRBD2	TRBV5-1	TRBJ2-1	CASSPTSGGEQFF	TGCGCCAGCAGCCCGACTAGCGGGGGTGAGCAGTTCTTC
many	.	TRBV5-6	TRBJ2-1	CASSFGGADEQFF	TGTGCCAGCAGCTTCGGAGGGGCCGATGAGCAGTTCTTC
many	TRBD1	TRBV14	TRBJ2-3	CASSQGTGVSTDTQYF	TGTGCCAGCAGCCAAGGGACAGGCGTTAGCACAGATACGCAGTATTTT
many	TRBD2	TRBV7-9	TRBJ2-3	CASSLVRGGVTDTQYF	TGTGCCAGCAGCTTAGTTCGCGGGGGGGTCACAGATACGCAGTATTTT
.	TRBD1	TRBV20-1	TRBJ1-4	CGAIPGEGDSPEKLFF	TGCGGTGCTATACCCGGGGAAGGGGACAGCCCCGAAAAACTGTTTTTT
few	TRBD2	TRBV27	TRBJ2-3	CASSLLTSGGTDTQYF	TGTGCCAGCAGTTTACTGACTAGCGGGGGAACAGATACGCAGTATTTT
.	TRBD2	TRBV15	TRBJ2-1	CATSRVASGYNEQFF	TGTGCCACCAGCAGAGTAGCTAGCGGCTACAATGAGCAGTTCTTC
many	TRBD1	TRBV27	TRBJ2-7	CASSSTLRGYEQYF	TGTGCCAGCAGTTCGACGCTCAGGGGGTACGAGCAGTACTTC
few	TRBD2	TRBV5-1	TRBJ2-1	CASSLTLAGASPNYNEQFF	TGCGCCAGCAGCTTGACACTAGCGGGGGCCTCCCCGAACTACAATGAGCAGTTCTTC
.	.	TRBV4-3	TRBJ2-1	CASSQLGSNEQFF	TGCGCCAGCAGCCAATTGGGAAGCAATGAGCAGTTCTTC
many	TRBD1	TRBV11-2	TRBJ1-4	CASSSYGQGAANEKLFF	TGTGCCAGCAGCTCCTACGGACAGGGGGCAGCTAATGAAAAACTGTTTTTT
.	.	TRBV6-4	TRBJ2-1	CASSDPPVGHEQFF	TGTGCCAGCAGTGACCCACCGGTCGGTCATGAGCAGTTCTTC
.	TRBD1	TRBV6-2/TRBV6-3	TRBJ1-5	CASSPPGQGALQPQHF	TGTGCCAGCAGTCCCCCGGGACAGGGGGCTTTGCAGCCCCAGCATTTT
.	.	TRBV2	TRBJ2-7	CASSVHGTYGQYF	TGTGCCAGCAGTGTCCACGGAACCTACGGGCAGTACTTC
few	TRBD2	TRBV6-5	TRBJ2-1	CASSLWRGASYNEQFF	TGTGCCAGCTCTCTTTGGCGGGGGGCTTCCTACAATGAGCAGTTCTTC